A single T cell receptor (beta chain) is shown here with its context. What it binds is unknown. Germline-derived CDR1 and CDR2 are SEHNR and FQNEAQ (reference sequence). CDR3 length: 14 amino acids. The V end lost 0 bases, the J end lost 5 bases, and 10 bases lay between the germline ends. The protocol was immunoSEQ multiplex PCR, while the TCRdb copy is restricted to in-frame clones and leaves out a portion. The sample lists approximately 80,000 clones; 80% to 90% were seen once. The entry originates in a study of lymphopenia after photon versus proton radiotherapy. Study results and limitations: Only patients who died were analyzed for survival; proton advantage is unproven. A bigger post-nadir fall in TCR diversity correlated inversely with survival time in deceased patients. Proton therapy kept repertoires fairly stable, unlike photons, which gained effector/memory cells. Post-nadir diversity loss with photons came from oligoclonal expansion, particularly CD8+ Temra cells.

V and J are TRBV7-9 and TRBJ2-5; D not certain. Sequenced here: peripheral blood, sampled from a patient treated with proton-based radiotherapy. This sequence was found in a man aged 55 to 69 with pancreatic cancer. CDR3 region: CASSLAAGRETQYF. The CDR3 bases are TGTGCCAGCAGCTTAGCGGCAGGCAGGGAGACCCAGTACTTC.